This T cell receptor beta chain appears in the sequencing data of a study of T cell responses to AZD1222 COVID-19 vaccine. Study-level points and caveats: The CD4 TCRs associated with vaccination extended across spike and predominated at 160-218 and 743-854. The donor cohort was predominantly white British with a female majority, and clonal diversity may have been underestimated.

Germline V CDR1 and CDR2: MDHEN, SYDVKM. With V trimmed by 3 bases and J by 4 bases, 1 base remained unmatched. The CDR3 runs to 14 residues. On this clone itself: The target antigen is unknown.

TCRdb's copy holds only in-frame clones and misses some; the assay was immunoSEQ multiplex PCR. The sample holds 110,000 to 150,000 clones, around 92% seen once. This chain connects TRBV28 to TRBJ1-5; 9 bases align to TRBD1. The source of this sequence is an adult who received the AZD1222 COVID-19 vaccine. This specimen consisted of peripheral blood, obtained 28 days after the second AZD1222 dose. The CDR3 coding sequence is TGTGCCAGCAGTTTCGACAGGGGGAATCAGCCCCAGCATTTT. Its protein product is CASSFDRGNQPQHF.